This TCR beta chain came from a study of control samples from healthy donors and cancer patients. V was pared by 1 base and J by 6 bases, with 10 bases between. Germline lookup yields CDR1 SGHRS and CDR2 YFSETQ. The CDR3 is 13 residues long. The table came from immunoSEQ multiplex PCR; TCRdb's copy has only in-frame clones and leaves some out. The sample lists more than 100,000 clones; around 93% were seen once. The sequence derives from a man aged 18 to 29 in good health. The gene calls are TRBV5-1 and TRBJ1-2; tentative D call: TRBD1 (5 bases). Sequencing input: blood. In nucleotides, the CDR3 is TGCGCCAGCAGCTTGCAGGGTAGGGATGGCTACACCTTC. This translates into CASSLQGRDGYTF.